This is a list of T cell receptor beta chains from one sample in a study of blood T cell repertoires in COVID-19. Clones were sequenced by immunoSEQ multiplex PCR, and TCRdb holds only the in-frame ones, with some missing. Found here are about 69,000 clones, about 86% of them singletons; the top ten hold about 15%. The source material was peripheral blood. All receptors derive from a man between 40 and 49 years old with COVID-19, enrolled during active disease. Each CDR3 is given with its conserved first and last residue. The D gene is left open where the match is weak. Clone size is not always given. Where it is, it says once, few, many or a class for expanded clones.

v_call	d_call	clone_size	j_call	cdr3_aa	cdr3_nt
TRBV11-3	TRBD2	-	TRBJ2-1	CASSPPGGYNEQFF	TGTGCCAGCAGCCCCCCCGGGGGGTACAATGAGCAGTTCTTC
TRBV6-5	-	-	TRBJ1-3	CASTEGSSGNTIYF	TGTGCCAGCACCGAGGGCAGCTCTGGAAACACCATATATTTT
TRBV2	-	-	TRBJ1-5	CASTQWRRSNQPQHF	TGTGCCAGCACCCAATGGAGGAGAAGCAATCAGCCCCAGCATTTT
TRBV25-1	TRBD2	-	TRBJ2-3	CATTESGTSGGTDTQYF	TGTGCCACCACCGAATCCGGGACTAGCGGGGGAACAGATACGCAGTATTTT
TRBV6-5	TRBD1	-	TRBJ1-2	CASSYLGQGYYYGYTF	TGTGCCAGCAGTTATTTGGGACAGGGGTATTACTATGGCTACACCTTC
TRBV28	-	-	TRBJ1-3	CASSLDPEGSGNTIYF	TGTGCCAGCAGTTTGGACCCAGAGGGCTCTGGAAACACCATATATTTT
TRBV3-1/TRBV3-2	-	-	TRBJ2-7	CASSQFNGGSEQYF	TGTGCCAGCAGCCAATTTAACGGAGGCTCCGAGCAGTACTTC
TRBV10-1	-	-	TRBJ1-1	CASSTNRANTEAFF	TGCGCCAGCAGTACGAACAGGGCGAACACTGAAGCTTTCTTT
TRBV5-1	TRBD2	-	TRBJ2-3	CASSLASSGGASDTQYF	TGCGCCAGCAGCTTGGCTTCAAGCGGGGGGGCGTCGGATACGCAGTATTTT
TRBV5-6	-	-	TRBJ1-4	CASSAQTTNEKLFF	TGTGCCAGCAGCGCACAGACAACTAATGAAAAACTGTTTTTT
TRBV7-9	TRBD1	-	TRBJ2-7	CASSLGPVGQALYEQYF	TGTGCCAGCAGCTTAGGGCCGGTAGGACAGGCCCTCTACGAGCAGTACTTC
TRBV30	TRBD2	-	TRBJ2-5	CAWSSGLGDGTQYF	TGTGCCTGGAGCTCGGGACTAGGGGATGGGACCCAGTACTTC
TRBV28	TRBD1	-	TRBJ2-7	CASGTGVSYEQYF	TGTGCCAGCGGGACAGGGGTCTCCTACGAGCAGTACTTC
TRBV23-1	-	-	TRBJ1-5	CASSLLGGRDSNQPQHF	TGCGCCAGCAGTCTTCTCGGAGGGAGGGACAGCAATCAGCCCCAGCATTTT
TRBV5-4	TRBD2	few	TRBJ2-1	CASSPPPSGVAGGEQFF	TGTGCCAGCAGCCCACCACCTTCTGGGGTAGCGGGGGGTGAGCAGTTCTTC
TRBV6-2/TRBV6-3	-	few	TRBJ1-4	CASSWTVGEKLFF	TGTGCCAGCAGTTGGACAGTAGGTGAAAAACTGTTTTTT
TRBV9	-	-	TRBJ2-7	CASSVAGLRNEQYF	TGTGCCAGCAGCGTAGCCGGCCTCAGGAACGAGCAGTACTTC
TRBV29-1	TRBD1	-	TRBJ2-5	CSVETTGVLFQETQYF	TGCAGCGTTGAAACCACAGGGGTCCTCTTCCAAGAGACCCAGTACTTC
TRBV13	-	-	TRBJ1-3	CASSPLAHSGNTIYF	TGTGCCAGCAGCCCCCTGGCCCACTCTGGAAACACCATATATTTT
TRBV5-6	-	once	TRBJ1-1	CASTLGGLRDNTEAFF	TGTGCCAGCACCCTGGGGGGGTTAAGGGACAACACTGAAGCTTTCTTT
TRBV6-5	TRBD1	-	TRBJ1-2	CASRRTGGGKDDYTF	TGTGCCAGCAGGCGGACAGGGGGCGGGAAGGATGACTACACCTTC
TRBV15	TRBD1	few	TRBJ2-1	CATRDRGITYNEQFF	TGTGCCACCAGGGACAGGGGAATTACCTACAATGAGCAGTTCTTC
TRBV19	TRBD1	-	TRBJ1-5	CASSRTGGGQPQHF	TGTGCCAGTAGTCGGACAGGGGGTGGGCAGCCCCAGCATTTT
TRBV6-2/TRBV6-3	-	once	TRBJ2-1	CASSYSPSERNYNEQFF	TGTGCCAGCAGTTACTCCCCCAGCGAGAGGAACTACAATGAGCAGTTCTTC
TRBV5-5	-	-	TRBJ2-7	CASSLGLREQYF	TGTGCCAGCAGCCTGGGACTTCGAGAGCAGTACTTC
TRBV5-6	TRBD2	-	TRBJ2-1	CASSLLAGEPINEQFF	TGTGCCAGCAGCTTGTTAGCGGGGGAGCCAATTAATGAGCAGTTCTTC
TRBV6-5	-	-	TRBJ2-1	CASRPGDAGTNEQFF	TGTGCCAGCAGACCAGGGGATGCCGGAACCAATGAGCAGTTCTTC
TRBV2	-	-	TRBJ1-5	CASSVREDISPPQHF	TGTGCCAGCAGTGTGAGGGAAGATATATCACCGCCCCAGCATTTT
TRBV19	TRBD1	-	TRBJ2-5	CASSSLQGKETQYF	TGTGCCAGTAGCTCTCTACAGGGGAAAGAGACCCAGTACTTC
TRBV2	-	-	TRBJ2-5	CASSWTEQETQYF	TGTGCCAGCAGTTGGACTGAACAAGAGACCCAGTACTTC
TRBV25-1	-	-	TRBJ2-1	CASGGRSPGHEQFF	TGTGCCAGCGGCGGACGGAGCCCAGGGCATGAGCAGTTCTTC
TRBV6-1	-	-	TRBJ1-4	CASSERQTLSSEKLFF	TGTGCCAGCAGTGAACGTCAGACCCTTAGTAGCGAAAAACTGTTTTTT
TRBV6-5	TRBD2	-	TRBJ2-2	CASSYEGLAGSGELFF	TGTGCCAGCAGTTACGAGGGACTAGCGGGGTCCGGGGAGCTGTTTTTT
TRBV6-4	TRBD1	-	TRBJ2-2	CASRPDRGTGELFF	TGTGCCAGCAGGCCTGACAGGGGCACCGGGGAGCTGTTTTTT
TRBV27	TRBD1	-	TRBJ2-2	CASNRGQGAGELFF	TGTGCCAGCAATAGAGGACAGGGGGCGGGGGAGCTGTTTTTT
TRBV15	-	-	TRBJ2-2	CATSRNFRGTGELFF	TGTGCCACCAGCAGAAACTTCAGGGGCACCGGGGAGCTGTTTTTT
TRBV12-3/TRBV12-4	-	-	TRBJ2-3	CASSRTDQGTQYF	TGTGCCAGCAGTAGGACAGACCAAGGGACGCAGTATTTT
TRBV2	-	-	TRBJ2-1	CASKGVPYNEQFF	TGTGCCAGCAAAGGGGTACCCTACAATGAGCAGTTCTTC
TRBV23-1	TRBD2	-	TRBJ2-2	CAPQPSLTSGGAAGTGELFF	TGCGCCCCTCAGCCGTCCTTGACTAGCGGGGGGGCGGCTGGCACCGGGGAGCTGTTTTTT
TRBV3-1/TRBV3-2	-	-	TRBJ1-2	CATSMGVYGYTF	TGTGCCACCTCGATGGGAGTCTATGGCTACACCTTC
TRBV6-6	-	once	TRBJ2-7	CASSYSNAGVRKQYF	TGTGCCAGCAGTTACTCGAACGCAGGGGTGAGGAAGCAGTACTTC
TRBV25-1	-	-	TRBJ2-4	CASSGPGEAKNIQYF	TGTGCCAGCAGTGGCCCCGGGGAAGCCAAAAACATTCAGTACTTC
TRBV21-1	-	-	TRBJ2-7	CASSKARNSGGPPYEQYF	TGTGCCAGCAGCAAAGCGCGGAATAGCGGGGGGCCTCCCTACGAGCAGTACTTC
TRBV10-3	TRBD2	-	TRBJ2-2	CAIKAGGSNTGELFF	TGTGCCATCAAAGCGGGGGGCTCAAACACCGGGGAGCTGTTTTTT
TRBV25-1	-	once	TRBJ2-1	CASSDPRGAYLEQFF	TGTGCCAGCAGTGACCCTCGCGGGGCCTATTTGGAGCAGTTCTTC
TRBV5-4	-	-	TRBJ1-2	CASSLLQGNYGYTF	TGTGCCAGCAGCTTGCTTCAGGGGAACTATGGCTACACCTTC
TRBV16	-	-	TRBJ1-5	CASSQGRGQPQHF	TGTGCCAGCAGCCAGGGAAGGGGTCAGCCCCAGCATTTT
TRBV6-5	-	-	TRBJ1-2	CASSRTDYYGYTF	TGTGCCAGCAGTCGGACAGACTACTATGGCTACACCTTC
TRBV6-5	TRBD1	-	TRBJ1-5	CASSITGGAQPQHF	TGTGCCAGCAGCATAACAGGGGGCGCGCAGCCCCAGCATTTT
TRBV30	TRBD1	-	TRBJ1-4	CAWSVGQSPNEKLFF	TGTGCCTGGAGTGTGGGACAGTCCCCTAATGAAAAACTGTTTTTT
TRBV18	-	-	TRBJ1-2	CASSPVQLNYGYTF	TGTGCCAGCTCACCAGTACAGCTTAACTATGGCTACACCTTC
TRBV10-1	TRBD1	-	TRBJ2-1	CASSESGGAYNEQFF	TGCGCCAGCAGTGAGTCAGGGGGCGCCTACAATGAGCAGTTCTTC